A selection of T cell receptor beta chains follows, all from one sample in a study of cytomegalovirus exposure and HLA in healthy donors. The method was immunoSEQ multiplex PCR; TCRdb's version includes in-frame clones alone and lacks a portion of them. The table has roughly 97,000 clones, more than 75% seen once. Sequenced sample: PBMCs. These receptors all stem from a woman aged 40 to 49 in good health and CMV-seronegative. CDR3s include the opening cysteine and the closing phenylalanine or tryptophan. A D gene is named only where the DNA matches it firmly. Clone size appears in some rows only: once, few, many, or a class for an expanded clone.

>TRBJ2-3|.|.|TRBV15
CATSSPMEDTQYF
TGTGCCACCAGCAGCCCCATGGAGGATACGCAGTATTTT
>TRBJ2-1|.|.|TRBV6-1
CASRPVTDNEQFF
TGTGCCAGCAGGCCCGTGACTGACAATGAGCAGTTCTTC
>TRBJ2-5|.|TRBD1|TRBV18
CASSPGQGETQYF
TGTGCCAGCTCACCAGGACAGGGCGAGACCCAGTACTTC
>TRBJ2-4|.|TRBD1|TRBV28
CASSYRGPKNIQYF
TGTGCCAGCAGTTACAGGGGACCCAAAAACATTCAGTACTTC
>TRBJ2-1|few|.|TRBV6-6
CASSFSGGNSNEQFF
TGTGCCAGCAGCTTCAGCGGTGGGAATTCCAATGAGCAGTTCTTC
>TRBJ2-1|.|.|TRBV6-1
CASRVTRFPYNEQFF
TGTGCCAGCAGGGTGACTAGATTCCCCTACAATGAGCAGTTCTTC
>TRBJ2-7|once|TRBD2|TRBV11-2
CASSLDGLAGPYEQYF
TGTGCCAGCAGCTTAGATGGGTTAGCGGGCCCCTACGAGCAGTACTTC
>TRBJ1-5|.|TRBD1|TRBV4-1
CASSRGTGGNQPQHF
TGCGCCAGCAGCCGAGGGACAGGGGGCAATCAGCCCCAGCATTTT
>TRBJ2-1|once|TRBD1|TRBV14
CASSQLGQLGTFF
TGTGCCAGCAGCCAGCTGGGACAGTTGGGGACGTTCTTC
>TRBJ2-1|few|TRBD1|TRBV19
CASSIFTGGKDEQFF
TGTGCCAGTAGTATCTTCACAGGGGGCAAAGATGAGCAGTTCTTC
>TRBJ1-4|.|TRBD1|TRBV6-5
CASSGGTGYEKLFF
TGTGCCAGCAGTGGAGGGACAGGGTATGAAAAACTGTTTTTT
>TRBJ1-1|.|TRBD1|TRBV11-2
CASSLVRPEDRGQIVWAFF
TGTGCCAGCAGCTTAGTCCGCCCTGAGGACAGGGGGCAAATTGTGTGGGCTTTCTTT
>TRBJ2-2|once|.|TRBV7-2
CASSLYSGNTGELFF
TGTGCCAGCAGCCTTTACAGCGGTAACACCGGGGAGCTGTTTTTT
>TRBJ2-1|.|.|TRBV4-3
CASSQEIRRGMSDVEQFF
TGCGCCAGCAGCCAAGAAATCCGGCGAGGAATGAGCGATGTTGAGCAGTTCTTC
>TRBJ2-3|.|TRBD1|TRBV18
CASSYRTGGITDTQYF
TGTGCCAGCTCCTACAGGACAGGGGGGATCACAGATACGCAGTATTTT
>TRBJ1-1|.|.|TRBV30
CAWLVNTEAFF
TGTGCCTGGTTAGTGAACACTGAAGCTTTCTTT
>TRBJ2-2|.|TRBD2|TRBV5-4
CASSPRGLAGGTGELFF
TGTGCCAGCAGCCCCAGGGGTCTAGCGGGAGGCACCGGGGAGCTGTTTTTT
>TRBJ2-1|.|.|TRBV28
CASSFSRNNEQFF
TGTGCCAGCAGTTTCTCCAGAAACAATGAGCAGTTCTTC
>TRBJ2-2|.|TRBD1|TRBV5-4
CASSLPGQGAGGELFF
TGTGCCAGCAGCTTACCGGGACAGGGGGCAGGCGGGGAGCTGTTTTTT
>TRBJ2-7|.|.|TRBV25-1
CASSSSGSYEQYF
TGTGCCAGCAGTAGTTCCGGCTCCTACGAGCAGTACTTC
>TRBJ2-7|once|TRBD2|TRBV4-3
CASSQDISGRSGEQYF
TGCGCCAGCAGCCAAGATATCAGCGGGAGATCGGGAGAGCAGTACTTC
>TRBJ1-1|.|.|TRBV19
CASFHPPRNTEAFF
TGTGCCTCCTTCCACCCCCCGAGGAACACTGAAGCTTTCTTT
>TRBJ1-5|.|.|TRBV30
CAWSGPPGQPQHF
TGTGCCTGGAGTGGCCCCCCCGGTCAGCCCCAGCATTTT
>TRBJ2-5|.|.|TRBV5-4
CASTGEETQYF
TGTGCCAGCACGGGAGAAGAGACCCAGTACTTC
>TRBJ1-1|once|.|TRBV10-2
CASSEFSLGNTEAFF
TGCGCCAGCAGTGAGTTTTCTCTAGGGAACACTGAAGCTTTCTTT
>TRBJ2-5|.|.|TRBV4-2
CASSQGSFQETQYF
TGTGCCAGCAGCCAAGGGAGCTTTCAAGAGACCCAGTACTTC
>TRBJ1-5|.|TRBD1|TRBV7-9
CASSGTGGSNQPQHF
TGTGCCAGCAGCGGGACAGGGGGGAGCAATCAGCCCCAGCATTTT
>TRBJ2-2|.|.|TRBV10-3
CAISDRTASPELFF
TGTGCCATCAGTGATCGGACAGCGAGCCCGGAGCTGTTTTTT
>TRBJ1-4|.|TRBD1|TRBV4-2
CASSQDKPIWTGYSPGDEKLFF
TGTGCCAGCAGCCAAGATAAACCAATTTGGACAGGGTATTCCCCTGGTGATGAAAAACTGTTTTTT
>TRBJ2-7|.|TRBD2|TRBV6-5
CASSYSGWAGGTEQYF
TGTGCCAGCAGTTACTCAGGATGGGCGGGAGGTACGGAGCAGTACTTC
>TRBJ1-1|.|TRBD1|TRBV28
CASSQGQVLITEAFF
TGTGCCAGCAGCCAAGGACAGGTCCTAATCACTGAAGCTTTCTTT
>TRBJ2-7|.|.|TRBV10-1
CASGGHSEQYF
TGCGCCAGCGGGGGACATAGTGAGCAGTACTTC
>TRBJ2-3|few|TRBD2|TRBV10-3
CAIGRTSGSTDTQYF
TGTGCCATCGGCCGGACTAGCGGAAGCACAGATACGCAGTATTTT
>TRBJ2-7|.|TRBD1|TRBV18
CASSPTGGSEQYF
TGTGCCAGCTCACCCACAGGGGGGAGCGAGCAGTACTTC
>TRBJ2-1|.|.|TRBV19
CASCSGHLYNEQFF
TGTGCCAGTTGTTCGGGACACCTCTACAATGAGCAGTTCTTC
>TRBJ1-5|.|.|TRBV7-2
CASSLGHSNQPQHF
TGTGCCAGCAGCTTGGGGCATAGCAATCAGCCCCAGCATTTT
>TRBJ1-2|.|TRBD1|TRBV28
CASKGQDSGGYGYTF
TGTGCCAGCAAAGGACAGGACTCTGGCGGCTATGGCTACACCTTC
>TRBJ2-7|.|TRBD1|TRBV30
CALRDRAHEQYF
TGTGCCTTGAGAGACAGGGCCCACGAGCAGTACTTC
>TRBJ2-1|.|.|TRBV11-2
CASSSSGLEEFF
TGTGCCAGCAGCTCCAGCGGACTTGAGGAGTTCTTC
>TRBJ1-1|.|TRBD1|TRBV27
CASSLSGRDRGLDTEAFF
TGTGCCAGCAGTTTATCGGGGCGGGACAGGGGATTGGACACTGAAGCTTTCTTT
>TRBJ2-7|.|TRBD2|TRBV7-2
CASSLGPVGGSLYEQYF
TGTGCCAGCAGCTTAGGACCGGTAGGCGGGAGCCTCTACGAGCAGTACTTC
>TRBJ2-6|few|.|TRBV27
CATQIPGANVLTF
TGTGCCACCCAGATCCCTGGGGCCAACGTCCTGACTTTC
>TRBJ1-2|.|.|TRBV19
CASSMGPYYGYTF
TGTGCCAGTAGTATGGGGCCGTACTATGGCTACACCTTC
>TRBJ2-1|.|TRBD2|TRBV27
CASSAGTSGYNEQFF
TGTGCCAGCTCCGCCGGGACTAGCGGTTACAATGAGCAGTTCTTC
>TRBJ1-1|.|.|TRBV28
CATWSRSGTEAFF
TGTGCCACCTGGAGCCGGTCGGGCACTGAAGCTTTCTTT
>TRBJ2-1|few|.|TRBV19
CASSSAGFNEQFF
TGTGCCAGTTCTAGCGCGGGTTTCAATGAGCAGTTCTTC
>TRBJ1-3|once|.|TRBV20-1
CSAENQGNKYF
TGCAGTGCAGAAAATCAGGGTAATAAGTATTTT
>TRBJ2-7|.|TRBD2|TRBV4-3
CASSQEYSGLDYEQYF
TGCGCCAGCAGCCAAGAATATTCGGGACTAGACTACGAGCAGTACTTC
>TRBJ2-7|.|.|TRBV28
CASSSGMGGYEQYF
TGTGCCAGCAGTTCGGGGATGGGCGGCTACGAGCAGTACTTC
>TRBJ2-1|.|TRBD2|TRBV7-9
CASSLAAGGAVNEQFF
TGTGCCAGCAGCTTAGCGGCGGGGGGTGCGGTCAATGAGCAGTTCTTC
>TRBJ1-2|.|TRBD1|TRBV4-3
CASSPRDRIYGYTF
TGCGCCAGCAGCCCCCGGGACAGAATATATGGCTACACCTTC
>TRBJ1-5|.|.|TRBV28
CASSPVGGSNQPQHF
TGTGCCAGCAGTCCCGTGGGGGGTAGCAATCAGCCCCAGCATTTT